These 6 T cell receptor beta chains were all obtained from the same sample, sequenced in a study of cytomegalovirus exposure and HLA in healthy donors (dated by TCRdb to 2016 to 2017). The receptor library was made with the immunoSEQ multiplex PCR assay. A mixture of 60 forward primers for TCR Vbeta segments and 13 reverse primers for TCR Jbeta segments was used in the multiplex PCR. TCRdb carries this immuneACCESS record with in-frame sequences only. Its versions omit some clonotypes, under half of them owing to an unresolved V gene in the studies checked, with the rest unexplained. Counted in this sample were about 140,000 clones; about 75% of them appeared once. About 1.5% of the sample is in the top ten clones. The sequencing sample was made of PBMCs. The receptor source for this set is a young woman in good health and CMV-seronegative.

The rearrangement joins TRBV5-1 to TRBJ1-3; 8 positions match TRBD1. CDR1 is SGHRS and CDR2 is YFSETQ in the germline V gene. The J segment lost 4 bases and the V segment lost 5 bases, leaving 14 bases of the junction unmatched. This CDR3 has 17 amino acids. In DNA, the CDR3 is TGCGCCAGCAGTAGACAGGGGCCGACTGGTGGGGGAAACACCATATATTTT. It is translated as CASSRQGPTGGGNTIYF.

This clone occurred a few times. Here the CDR3 DNA reads TGTGCCAGCAGCCAAGTTAGCGGGCCAGGAACAGATACGCAGTATTTT. Its translation is CASSQVSGPGTDTQYF. V gene TRBV4-2 combines with J gene TRBJ2-3; 7 bases line up with TRBD2. Germline V gene sequence: CDR1 LGHNA, CDR2 YNFKEQ. V gave up 1 base and J gave up 3 bases; unmatched junction bases: 7. This CDR3 is built from 16 residues.

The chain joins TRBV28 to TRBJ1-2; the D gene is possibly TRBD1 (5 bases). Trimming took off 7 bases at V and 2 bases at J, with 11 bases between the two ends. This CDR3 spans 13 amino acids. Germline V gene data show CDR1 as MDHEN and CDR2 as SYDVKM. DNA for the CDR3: TGTGCCAGCACCCCCGGACAAAACTATGGCTACACCTTC. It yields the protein CASTPGQNYGYTF.

CDR3 region: CASSEQVNQPQHF. DNA for the CDR3: TGTGCCAGCAGTGAGCAGGTCAATCAGCCCCAGCATTTT. The chain has TRBV6-1 and TRBJ1-5; D is ambiguous. V was pared by 3 bases and J by 3 bases, with 6 bases between. This CDR3 is built from 13 residues. Looked up from germline, CDR1 is MNHNS and CDR2 is SASEGT.

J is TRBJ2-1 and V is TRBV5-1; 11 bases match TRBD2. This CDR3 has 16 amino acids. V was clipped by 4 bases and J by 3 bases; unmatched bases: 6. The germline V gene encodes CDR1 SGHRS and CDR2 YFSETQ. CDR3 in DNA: TGCGCCAGCAGCCCAACCCTAGCGGGAGGCTACAATGAGCAGTTCTTC. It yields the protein CASSPTLAGGYNEQFF.

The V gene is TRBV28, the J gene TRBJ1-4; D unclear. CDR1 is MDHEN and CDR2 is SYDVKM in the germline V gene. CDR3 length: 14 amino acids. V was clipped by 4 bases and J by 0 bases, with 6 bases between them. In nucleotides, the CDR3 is TGTGCCAGCAGTTCCCCGGCAACTAATGAAAAACTGTTTTTT. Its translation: CASSSPATNEKLFF.